What follows describes a single T cell receptor (beta chain). Its antigen is still unknown. This sample is part of a study of cytomegalovirus exposure and HLA in healthy donors. Study findings and constraints: Rare TCR sequences predominated, though certain public TCRs were found in many donors.

The CDR3 runs 16 residues. Trimming took 7 bases from V and 9 from J; bases not matched to a gene: 18. Per the germline V gene, CDR1 is LNHDA and CDR2 is SQIVND (reference sequence). PCR involved 60 Vbeta and 13 Jbeta primers. Per the original methods: Later reanalysis found 60 million to 90 million unique TCR beta chains, roughly 10 million of them shared. Clones were read by immunoSEQ multiplex PCR, and TCRdb kept only the in-frame ones, dropping some. That table gives V, J and clone size, and the DNA gave D and trimming. This table holds approximately 200,000 clones, 85% to 90% found once. The chain joins TRBV19 to TRBJ2-1, with 7 positions matching TRBD2. Material: PBMCs. The receptor's source is a human donor in good health. CDR3 protein: CASTLSGTSGRSEQFF. CDR3 nucleotide sequence: TGTGCCAGTACCCTAAGCGGGACCAGCGGTCGGTCTGAGCAGTTCTTC.